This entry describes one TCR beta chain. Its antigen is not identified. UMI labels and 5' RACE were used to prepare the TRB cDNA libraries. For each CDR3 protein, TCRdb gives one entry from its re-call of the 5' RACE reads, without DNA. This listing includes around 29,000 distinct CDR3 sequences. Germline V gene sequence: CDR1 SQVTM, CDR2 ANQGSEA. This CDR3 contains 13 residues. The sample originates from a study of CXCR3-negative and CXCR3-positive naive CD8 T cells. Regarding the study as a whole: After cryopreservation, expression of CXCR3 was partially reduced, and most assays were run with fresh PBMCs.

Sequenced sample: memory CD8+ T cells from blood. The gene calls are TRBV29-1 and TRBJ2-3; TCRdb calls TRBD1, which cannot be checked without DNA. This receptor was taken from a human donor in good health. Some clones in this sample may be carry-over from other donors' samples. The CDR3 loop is CSVLRLGADTQYF.